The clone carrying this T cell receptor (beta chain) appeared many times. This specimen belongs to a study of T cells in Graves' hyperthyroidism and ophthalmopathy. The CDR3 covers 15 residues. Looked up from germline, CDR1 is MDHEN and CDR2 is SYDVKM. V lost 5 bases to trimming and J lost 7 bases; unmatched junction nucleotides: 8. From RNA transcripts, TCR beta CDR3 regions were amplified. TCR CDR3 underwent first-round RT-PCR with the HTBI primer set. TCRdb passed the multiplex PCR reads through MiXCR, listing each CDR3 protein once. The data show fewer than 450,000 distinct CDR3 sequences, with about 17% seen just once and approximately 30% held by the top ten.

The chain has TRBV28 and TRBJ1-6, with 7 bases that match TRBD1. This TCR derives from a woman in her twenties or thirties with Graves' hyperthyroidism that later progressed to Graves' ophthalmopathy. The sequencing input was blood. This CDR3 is CASSPATGLNSPLHF. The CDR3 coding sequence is TGTGCCAGCAGTCCGGCGACAGGGTTAAATTCACCCCTCCACTTT.